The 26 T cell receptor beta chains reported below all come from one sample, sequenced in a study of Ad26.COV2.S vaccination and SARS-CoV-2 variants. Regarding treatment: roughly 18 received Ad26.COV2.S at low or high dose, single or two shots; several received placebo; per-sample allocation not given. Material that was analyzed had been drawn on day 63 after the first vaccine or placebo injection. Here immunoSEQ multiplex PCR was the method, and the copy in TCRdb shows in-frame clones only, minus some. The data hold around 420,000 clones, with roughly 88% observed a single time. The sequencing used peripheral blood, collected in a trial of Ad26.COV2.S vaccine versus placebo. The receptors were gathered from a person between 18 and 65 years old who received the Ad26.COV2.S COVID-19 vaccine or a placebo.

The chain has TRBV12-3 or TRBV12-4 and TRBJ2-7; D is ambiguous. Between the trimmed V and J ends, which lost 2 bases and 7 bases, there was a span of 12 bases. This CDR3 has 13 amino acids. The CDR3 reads CASSLKAAGEQYF. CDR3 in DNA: TGTGCCAGCAGTTTAAAGGCGGCAGGTGAGCAGTACTTC.

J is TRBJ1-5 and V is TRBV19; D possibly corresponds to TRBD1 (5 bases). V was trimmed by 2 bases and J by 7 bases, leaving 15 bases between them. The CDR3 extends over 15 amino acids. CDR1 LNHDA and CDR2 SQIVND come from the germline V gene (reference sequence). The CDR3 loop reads CASSIFFGDGQPQHF. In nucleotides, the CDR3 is TGTGCCAGTAGTATATTTTTTGGGGACGGACAGCCCCAGCATTTT.

The CDR3 bases are TGTGCCAGCTCACCACCCCGGACAGGCCGGACCCAGTACTTC. Translating gives CASSPPRTGRTQYF. This chain uses TRBV18 with TRBJ2-5, with TRBD1 matching over 7 bases. Per germline, CDR1 KGHSH and CDR2 LQKENI. The CDR3 spans 14 residues. Germline trimming cut 0 bases from V and 7 bases from J; bases unmatched to any gene: 5.

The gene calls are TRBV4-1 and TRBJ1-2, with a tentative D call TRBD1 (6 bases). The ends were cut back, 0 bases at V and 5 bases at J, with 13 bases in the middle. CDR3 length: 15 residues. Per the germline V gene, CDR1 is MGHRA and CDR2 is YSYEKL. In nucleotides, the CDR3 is TGCGCCAGCAGCCAAGAGGAGGGCAGGGGTTATGGCTACACCTTC. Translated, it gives CASSQEEGRGYGYTF.

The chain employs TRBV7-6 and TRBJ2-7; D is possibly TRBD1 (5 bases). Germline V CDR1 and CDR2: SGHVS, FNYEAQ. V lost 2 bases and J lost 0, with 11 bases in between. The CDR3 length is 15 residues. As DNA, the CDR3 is TGTGCCAGCAGCTTATCGTCAGGGAACTCCTACGAGCAGTACTTC. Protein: CASSLSSGNSYEQYF.

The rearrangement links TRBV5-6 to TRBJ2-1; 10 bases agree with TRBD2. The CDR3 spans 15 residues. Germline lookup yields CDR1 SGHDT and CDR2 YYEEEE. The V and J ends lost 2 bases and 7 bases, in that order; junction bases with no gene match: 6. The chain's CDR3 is CASSFSAGGKNEQFF. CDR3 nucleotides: TGTGCCAGCAGCTTCTCAGCGGGGGGGAAGAATGAGCAGTTCTTC. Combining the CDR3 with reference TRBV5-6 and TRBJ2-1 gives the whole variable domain DAGVTQSPTHLIKTRGQQVTLRCSPKSGHDTVSWYQQALGQGPQFIFQYYEEEERQRGNFPDRFSGHQFPNYSSELNVNALLLGDSALYLCASSFSAGGKNEQFFGPGTRLTVL.

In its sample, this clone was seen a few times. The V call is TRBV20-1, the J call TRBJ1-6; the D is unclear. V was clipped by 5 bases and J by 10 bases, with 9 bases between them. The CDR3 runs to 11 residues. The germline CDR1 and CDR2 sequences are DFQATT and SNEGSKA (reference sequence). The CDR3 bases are TGCAGTGCTGGCTTCGGGTCACCCCTCCACTTT. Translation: CSAGFGSPLHF.

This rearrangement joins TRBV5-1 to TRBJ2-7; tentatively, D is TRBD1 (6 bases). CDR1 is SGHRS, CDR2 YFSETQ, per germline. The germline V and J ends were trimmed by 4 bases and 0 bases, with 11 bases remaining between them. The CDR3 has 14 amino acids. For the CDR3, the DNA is TGCGCCAGCAGCGTCGGACAGTCCTCCTACGAGCAGTACTTC. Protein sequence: CASSVGQSSYEQYF.

The CDR3 DNA sequence: TGTGCCAGCAGTCCCACAGGGGCTGGGGCTAATGAAAAACTGTTTTTT. Protein product: CASSPTGAGANEKLFF. The chain carries TRBV28 and TRBJ1-4; TRBD1 aligns across 7 bases. The J segment lost 3 bases and the V segment lost 5 bases, leaving 9 bases of the junction unmatched. The CDR3 is made up of 16 amino acids. Germline values: CDR1 MDHEN, CDR2 SYDVKM. The full variable domain, rest sourced from reference TRBV28 and TRBJ1-4, is DVKVTQSSRYLVKRTGEKVFLECVQDMDHENMFWYRQDPGLGLRLIYFSYDVKMKEKGDIPEGYSVSREKKERFSLILESASTNQTSMYLCASSPTGAGANEKLFFGSGTQLSVL.

This CDR3 is CASSETRQGPNQPQHF. CDR3 coding DNA: TGTGCCAGCAGTGAAACGAGACAGGGCCCCAATCAGCCCCAGCATTTT. The chain employs TRBV6-1 and TRBJ1-5; 7 bases align to TRBD1. The V gene's germline CDR1 is MNHNS and CDR2 SASEGT. The CDR3 runs 16 residues. V was pared by 2 bases and J by 3 bases, with 7 bases of the junction left unmatched.

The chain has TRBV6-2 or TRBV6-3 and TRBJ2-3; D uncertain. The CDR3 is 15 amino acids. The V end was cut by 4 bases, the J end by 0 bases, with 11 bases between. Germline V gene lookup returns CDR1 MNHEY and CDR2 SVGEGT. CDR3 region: CASSSPTASTDTQYF. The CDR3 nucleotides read TGTGCCAGCAGTTCCCCGACTGCGAGCACAGATACGCAGTATTTT.

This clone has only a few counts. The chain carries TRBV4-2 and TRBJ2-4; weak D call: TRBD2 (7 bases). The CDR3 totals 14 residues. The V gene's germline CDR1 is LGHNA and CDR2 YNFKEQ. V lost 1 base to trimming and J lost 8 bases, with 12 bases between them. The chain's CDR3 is CASSQGGGEDIQYF. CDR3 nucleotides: TGTGCCAGCAGCCAAGGGGGGGGCGAAGACATTCAGTACTTC.

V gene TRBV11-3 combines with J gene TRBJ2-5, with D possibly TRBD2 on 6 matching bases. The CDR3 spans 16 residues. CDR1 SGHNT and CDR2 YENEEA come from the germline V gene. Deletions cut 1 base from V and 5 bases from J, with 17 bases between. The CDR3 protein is CASSLGVGDSGETQYF. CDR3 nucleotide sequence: TGTGCCAGCAGCTTAGGGGTGGGGGACTCAGGGGAGACCCAGTACTTC.

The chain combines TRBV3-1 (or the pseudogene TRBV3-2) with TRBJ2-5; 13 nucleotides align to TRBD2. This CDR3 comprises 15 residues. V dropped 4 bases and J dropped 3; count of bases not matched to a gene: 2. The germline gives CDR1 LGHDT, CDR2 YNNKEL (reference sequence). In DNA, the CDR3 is TGTGCCAGCAGCCCCGGACTAGCGGGGGAAGAGACCCAGTACTTC. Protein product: CASSPGLAGEETQYF.

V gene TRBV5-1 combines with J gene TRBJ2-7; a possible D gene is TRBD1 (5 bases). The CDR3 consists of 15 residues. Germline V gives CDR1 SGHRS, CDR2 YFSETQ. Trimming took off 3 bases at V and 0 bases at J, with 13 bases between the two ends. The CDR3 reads CASSWTSSSSYEQYF. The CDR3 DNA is TGCGCCAGCAGCTGGACAAGCAGCAGCTCCTACGAGCAGTACTTC.

The chain's CDR3 is CASSTTSGGEETQYF. The CDR3 nucleotides are TGTGCCAGTAGCACGACTAGCGGGGGGGAAGAGACCCAGTACTTC. V usage is TRBV19 and J usage is TRBJ2-5, with 14 bases matching TRBD2. Germline CDR1 and CDR2: LNHDA and SQIVND (reference sequence). The V segment lost 6 bases and the J segment 3 bases; nucleotides outside the gene matches: 3. The CDR3 spans 15 residues.

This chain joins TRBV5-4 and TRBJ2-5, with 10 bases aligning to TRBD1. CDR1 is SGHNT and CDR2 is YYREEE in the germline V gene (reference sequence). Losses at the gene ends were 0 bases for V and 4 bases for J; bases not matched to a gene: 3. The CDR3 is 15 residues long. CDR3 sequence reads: CASSLGDRGRETQYF. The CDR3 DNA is TGTGCCAGCAGCTTGGGGGACAGGGGACGAGAGACCCAGTACTTC.

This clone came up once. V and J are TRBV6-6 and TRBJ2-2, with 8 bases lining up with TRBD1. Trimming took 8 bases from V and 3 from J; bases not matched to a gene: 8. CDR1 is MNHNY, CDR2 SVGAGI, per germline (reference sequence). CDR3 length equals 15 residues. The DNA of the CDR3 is TGTGCCAGCGCGGAGGACAGGGCGGACACCGGGGAGCTGTTTTTT. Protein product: CASAEDRADTGELFF.

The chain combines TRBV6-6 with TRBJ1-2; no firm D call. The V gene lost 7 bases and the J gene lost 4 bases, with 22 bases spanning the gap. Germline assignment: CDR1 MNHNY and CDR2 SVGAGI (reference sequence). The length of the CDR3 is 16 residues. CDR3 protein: CASTDRLITSAYGYTF. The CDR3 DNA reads TGTGCCAGCACCGACCGACTTATTACATCTGCCTATGGCTACACCTTC.

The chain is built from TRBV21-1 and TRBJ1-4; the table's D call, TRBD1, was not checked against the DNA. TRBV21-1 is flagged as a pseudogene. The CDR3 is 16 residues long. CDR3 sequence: CASSKEGQGINEKLFF. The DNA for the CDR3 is TGTGCCAGCAGCAAAGAAGGACAGGGGATTAATGAAAAACTGTTTTTT.

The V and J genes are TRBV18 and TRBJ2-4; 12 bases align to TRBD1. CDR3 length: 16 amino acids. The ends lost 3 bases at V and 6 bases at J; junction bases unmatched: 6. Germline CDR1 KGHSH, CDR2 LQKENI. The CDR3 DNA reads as TGTGCCAGCTCACCGTGGGACAGGGGGCGCGTAAACATTCAGTACTTC. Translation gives CASSPWDRGRVNIQYF. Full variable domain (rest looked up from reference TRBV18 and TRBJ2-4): NAGVMQNPRHLVRRRGQEARLRCSPMKGHSHVYWYRQLPEEGLKFMVYLQKENIIDESGMPKERFSAEFPKEGPSILRIQQVVRGDSAAYFCASSPWDRGRVNIQYFGAGTRLSVL.

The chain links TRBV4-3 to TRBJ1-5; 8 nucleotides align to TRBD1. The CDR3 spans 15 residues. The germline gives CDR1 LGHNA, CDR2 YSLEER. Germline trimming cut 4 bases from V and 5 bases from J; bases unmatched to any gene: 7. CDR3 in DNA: TGCGCCAGCAGCCTACGGACAGGGAACGATCAGCCCCAGCATTTT. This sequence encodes CASSLRTGNDQPQHF.

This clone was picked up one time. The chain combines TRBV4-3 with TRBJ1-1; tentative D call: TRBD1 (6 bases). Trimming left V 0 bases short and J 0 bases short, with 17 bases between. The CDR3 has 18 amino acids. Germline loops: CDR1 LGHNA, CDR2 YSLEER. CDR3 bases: TGCGCCAGCAGCCAAGATTTAGGGGGTGCCACCCTGAACACTGAAGCTTTCTTT. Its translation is CASSQDLGGATLNTEAFF.

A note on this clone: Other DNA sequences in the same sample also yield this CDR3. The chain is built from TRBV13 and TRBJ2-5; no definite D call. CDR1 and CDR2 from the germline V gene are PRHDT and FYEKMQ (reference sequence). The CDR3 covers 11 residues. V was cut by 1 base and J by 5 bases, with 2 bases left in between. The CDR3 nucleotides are TGTGCCAGCAGCTTAGCCGAGACCCAGTACTTC. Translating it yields CASSLAETQYF.

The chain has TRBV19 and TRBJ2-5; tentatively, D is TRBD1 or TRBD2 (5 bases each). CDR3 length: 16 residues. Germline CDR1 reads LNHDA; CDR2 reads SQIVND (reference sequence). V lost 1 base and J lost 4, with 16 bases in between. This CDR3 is CASSIGSGPVAETQYF. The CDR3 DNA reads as TGTGCCAGTAGTATAGGTTCGGGGCCAGTTGCAGAGACCCAGTACTTC.

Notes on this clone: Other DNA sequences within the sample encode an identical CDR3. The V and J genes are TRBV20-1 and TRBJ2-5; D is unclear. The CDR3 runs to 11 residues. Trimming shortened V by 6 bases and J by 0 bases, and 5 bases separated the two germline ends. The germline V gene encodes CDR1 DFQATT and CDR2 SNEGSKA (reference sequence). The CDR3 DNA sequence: TGCAGTGCCCAGCACCAAGAGACCCAGTACTTC. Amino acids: CSAQHQETQYF.